This T cell receptor (beta chain) was captured by sequencing in a study of vaccination effects on CD4 cells after COVID-19. Study overall: Sequencing followed a ViraFEST assay step that expanded antigen-specific CD4+ T cells with viral peptide pools. Post-vaccination samples were obtained at early and late time points from a few convalescent patients. Post-vaccine specimens arrived a median 72 days past the second dose. Broader study findings: By a late point after vaccination, infection- and vaccine-induced clones had shrunk markedly through clonal contraction.

Turning to this clone: Its antigen is unknown.

Germline V gene sequence: CDR1 KGHDR, CDR2 SFDVKD. This CDR3 comprises 14 residues. Trimming removed 5 bases at V and 6 bases at J, with 12 bases between. Scientists isolated CD4+ T cells after an approximately 9-day culture period ended. By PCR, the person was confirmed to have had SARS-CoV-2 infection between March and December 2020. All study participants received two doses of BNT162b2 or mRNA-1273 vaccine. Sequencing used immunoSEQ multiplex PCR; TCRdb keeps in-frame clones, though not all of them. The table has 30,000 to 40,000 clones, around 79% seen once. The J gene is TRBJ1-4, the V gene TRBV24-1; tentatively, D is TRBD1 (6 bases). This clonotype was obtained from a human donor who had a prior SARS-CoV-2 infection. This specimen was CD4+ T cells from PBMCs cultured without peptide, taken after COVID-19 vaccination. Written as DNA, the CDR3 is TGTGCCACCAGTGGCTCGGCAGGGGATGAAAAACTGTTTTTT. This sequence encodes CATSGSAGDEKLFF.